This T cell receptor (beta chain) is drawn from a study of post-analysis software for immune sequencing data. Across the study: Relapsing-remitting, secondary progressive and progressive-relapsing forms of multiple sclerosis all featured among disease courses. Study-level findings and limits: By F measure, strong co-clustering occurred among samples prepared in the same batch. Compared with controls, patients showed significantly lower normalized Chao1 diversity. Included in a set of about 5 TRBV segments more frequent in patients than controls were TRBV5-6, TRBV5-1 and TRBV20-1.

The CDR3 is made up of 13 amino acids. V gave up 1 base and J gave up 3 bases, with 9 bases separating them. CDR1 DFQATT and CDR2 SNEGSKA come from the germline V gene (reference sequence). Worth noting for this clonotype: Its antigen is not identified.

Every TCR beta cDNA library bore unique molecular identifiers. T cells numbering about 0.85 to 10 million yielded cDNA molecules that totaled roughly 0.5 million. TCRdb fed the PCR reads into MiXCR, producing one record per CDR3 protein. The sample shows roughly 800,000 distinct CDR3 sequences, roughly 46% of them seen only once. This chain uses TRBV20-1 with TRBJ2-5; D unresolved. This TCR derives from a girl between 10 and 17 years old with multiple sclerosis. Sequenced material: blood. The CDR3 here is CSARGSLEETQYF. CDR3 nucleotide sequence: TGCAGTGCTAGAGGGAGTTTGGAAGAGACCCAGTACTTC.